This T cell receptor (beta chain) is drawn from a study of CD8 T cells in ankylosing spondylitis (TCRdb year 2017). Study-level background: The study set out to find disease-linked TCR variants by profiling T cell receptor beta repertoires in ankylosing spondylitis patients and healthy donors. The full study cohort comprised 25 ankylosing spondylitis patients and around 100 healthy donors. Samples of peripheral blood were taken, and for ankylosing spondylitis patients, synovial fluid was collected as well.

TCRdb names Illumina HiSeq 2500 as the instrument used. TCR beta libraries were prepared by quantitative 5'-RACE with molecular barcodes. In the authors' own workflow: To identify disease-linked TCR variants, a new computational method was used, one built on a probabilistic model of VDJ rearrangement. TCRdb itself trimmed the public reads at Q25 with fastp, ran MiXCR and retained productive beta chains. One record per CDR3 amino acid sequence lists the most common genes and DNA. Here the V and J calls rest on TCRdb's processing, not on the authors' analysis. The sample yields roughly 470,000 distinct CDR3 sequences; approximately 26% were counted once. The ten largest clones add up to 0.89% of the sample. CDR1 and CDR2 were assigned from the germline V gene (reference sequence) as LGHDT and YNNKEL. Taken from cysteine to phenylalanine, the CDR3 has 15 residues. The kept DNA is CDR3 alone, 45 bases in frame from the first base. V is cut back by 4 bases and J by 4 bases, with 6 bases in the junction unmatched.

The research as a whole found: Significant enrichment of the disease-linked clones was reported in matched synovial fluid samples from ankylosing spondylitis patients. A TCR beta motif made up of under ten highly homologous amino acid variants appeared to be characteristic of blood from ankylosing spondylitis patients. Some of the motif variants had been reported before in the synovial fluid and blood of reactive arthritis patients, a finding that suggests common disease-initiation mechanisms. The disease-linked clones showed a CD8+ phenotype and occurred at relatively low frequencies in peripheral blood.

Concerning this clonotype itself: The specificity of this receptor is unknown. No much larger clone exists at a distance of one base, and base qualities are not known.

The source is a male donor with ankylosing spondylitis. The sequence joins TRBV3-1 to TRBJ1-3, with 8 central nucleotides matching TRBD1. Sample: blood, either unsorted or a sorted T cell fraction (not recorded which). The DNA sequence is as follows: TGTGCCAGCAGCCCTGCCAGGGGGCAAGGAAACACCATATATTTT. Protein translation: CASSPARGQGNTIYF.